This T cell receptor beta chain was retrieved from a study of blood T cell repertoires in COVID-19. Background on the study: PBMCs, B-cell-depleted T cells, or T cells were the source of the cDNA or gDNA that made up the material.

The CDR3 loop spans 14 amino acids. Germline assignment: CDR1 LNHDA and CDR2 SQIVND (reference sequence). V shed 5 bases and J shed 10 bases, with 18 bases lying between them. TCRdb's copy holds only in-frame clones and misses some; the assay was immunoSEQ multiplex PCR. The table shows more than 85,000 clones, with roughly 76% occurring only once. Sequencing was performed on peripheral blood. This chain connects TRBV19 to TRBJ2-1; a weak D match, TRBD2 (6 bases). The sequence was obtained from a woman aged 45-59 years with acute or convalescent COVID-19. Here the CDR3 reads CASSPGDFAGEQFF. CDR3 nucleotide sequence: TGTGCCAGTAGTCCGGGGGACTTTGCCGGGGAGCAGTTCTTC.